This passage covers 11 T cell receptor beta chains from one sample sequenced in a study of technical replicates of blood from a handful of donors. TCRdb's table, derived via immunoSEQ multiplex PCR, lists solely in-frame clones and lacks some. The table lists approximately 100,000 clones, roughly 95% of them singletons. The source material was T cells isolated from PBMCs. These receptors were collected from a human donor in good health.

The V gene is TRBV25-1, the J gene TRBJ2-3; the match to TRBD2 covers 8 bases. This CDR3 has 14 amino acids. Per germline, CDR1 MGHDK and CDR2 SYGVNS. The J segment lost 2 bases and the V segment lost 6 bases, leaving 4 bases of the junction unmatched. The CDR3: CASRRRGATDTQYF. The CDR3 region has the DNA TGTGCCAGCAGAAGGCGGGGGGCCACAGATACGCAGTATTTT.

The chain has TRBV7-5 and TRBJ2-7; the table calls TRBD1, which could not be checked here. TRBV7-5 is labeled a pseudogene. The CDR3 runs to 14 residues. The CDR3 loop is CVRSREGTDYEQYF. Written as DNA, the CDR3 is TGTGTCAGAAGCAGGGAAGGGACAGACTACGAGCAGTACTTC.

The chain has TRBV6-4 and TRBJ2-5, with D tentatively TRBD2 (7 bases). The CDR3 totals 14 residues. From germline, CDR1 is MRHNA and CDR2 SNTAGT. Trimming removed 3 bases at V and 5 bases at J, with 13 bases between. The chain's CDR3 is CASSEEGGWETQYF. CDR3 nucleotides: TGTGCCAGCAGTGAAGAGGGGGGGTGGGAGACCCAGTACTTC.

The chain has TRBV7-9 and TRBJ2-7, with 9 bases lining up with TRBD1. Unmatched junction bases numbered 13, after V lost 5 bases and J lost 2 bases. Germline V gene sequence: CDR1 SEHNR, CDR2 FQNEAQ (reference sequence). The CDR3 extends over 17 amino acids. CDR3 sequence: CASSQRPNYRGPYEQYF. The DNA of the CDR3 is TGTGCCAGCAGCCAGAGACCGAACTACAGGGGGCCCTACGAGCAGTACTTC.

The chain combines TRBV7-8 with TRBJ2-7, with 8 nucleotides matching TRBD1. Unmatched junction bases numbered 19, after V lost 4 bases and J lost 5 bases. Germline CDR1 and CDR2: SGHVS and FQNEAQ. The CDR3 extends over 18 amino acids. CDR3: CASSSIRIGQGISHEQYF. The CDR3 bases are TGTGCCAGCAGCTCAATTAGGATTGGACAGGGTATTTCCCACGAGCAGTACTTC.

This CDR3 is CASWGTVNTEAFF. The CDR3, as DNA: TGTGCCAGCTGGGGGACAGTGAACACTGAAGCTTTCTTT. The chain joins TRBV28 to TRBJ1-1; TRBD1 matches at 7 bases. This CDR3 is 13 amino acids long. V lost 8 bases and J lost 0; bases outside the gene matches: 3. Germline CDR1 and CDR2: MDHEN and SYDVKM. Full variable domain (remainder filled in from reference TRBV28 and TRBJ1-1): DVKVTQSSRYLVKRTGEKVFLECVQDMDHENMFWYRQDPGLGLRLIYFSYDVKMKEKGDIPEGYSVSREKKERFSLILESASTNQTSMYLCASWGTVNTEAFFGQGTRLTVV.

The CDR3 region is CASSTLTENTGELFF. DNA of the CDR3: TGTGCCAGCAGCACCTTGACAGAGAACACCGGGGAGCTGTTTTTT. The V gene is TRBV14, the J gene TRBJ2-2; D is possibly TRBD1 (5 bases). Trimming cost V 5 bases and J 1 base, with 11 bases left between them. Germline V gives CDR1 SGHDN, CDR2 FVKESK. The CDR3 length is 15 residues.

The CDR3 loop reads CASSGEGGAKNIQYF. In nucleotides, the CDR3 is TGCGCCAGCAGCGGGGAGGGAGGGGCCAAAAACATTCAGTACTTC. V usage is TRBV5-1 and J usage is TRBJ2-4, with 7 nucleotides matching TRBD2. J lost 1 base, V lost 4 bases, and 5 bases had no gene match. Germline loops: CDR1 SGHRS, CDR2 YFSETQ. The CDR3 has 15 amino acids.

The chain joins TRBV6-4 to TRBJ2-1; 8 nucleotides align to TRBD2. CDR1 MRHNA and CDR2 SNTAGT come from the germline V gene. The CDR3 is 15 amino acids. The V and J ends lost 0 bases and 9 bases, in that order; junction bases with no gene match: 7. The DNA for the CDR3 is TGTGCCAGCAGTGACTCGCAGCGGGAGTGGAGTGAGCAGTTCTTC. Translated, it gives CASSDSQREWSEQFF.

V usage is TRBV16 and J usage is TRBJ1-4; 7 nucleotides line up with TRBD1. The CDR3 is 16 amino acids. J was trimmed by 2 bases and V by 3 bases; bases with no gene match: 6. Germline CDR1 is KGHSY and CDR2 is FQNENV. The CDR3 nucleotides are TGTGCCAGCAGCCACCTCTTGGGACAGACTAATGAAAAACTGTTTTTT. Protein: CASSHLLGQTNEKLFF.

This rearrangement joins TRBV11-3 to TRBJ2-3, with 14 bases fitting TRBD2. The V segment lost 4 bases and the J segment 6 bases; nucleotides outside the gene matches: 6. The CDR3 spans 16 residues. Germline assignment: CDR1 SGHNT and CDR2 YENEEA. The CDR3 spells CASSSGLAGVRDTQYF. In DNA form, the CDR3 reads TGTGCCAGCAGCTCGGGACTAGCGGGAGTTCGGGATACGCAGTATTTT. Based on the CDR3 plus reference TRBV11-3 and TRBJ2-3, the full variable domain is EAGVVQSPRYKIIEKKQPVAFWCNPISGHNTLYWYLQNLGQGPELLIRYENEEAVDDSQLPKDRFSAERLKGVDSTLKIQPAELGDSAVYLCASSSGLAGVRDTQYFGPGTRLTVL.